The following is a TCR beta chain sequence with its context. The data originate from a study of T cells after yellow fever vaccination. Study context: Preparing low-cell-number fractions relied on SMART-Seq v4 Ultra Low Input.

The CDR3 has 13 residues. V lost 5 bases and J 4 bases, leaving 11 bases between the germline ends. Germline V gives CDR1 SGHTA, CDR2 FQGTGA. Researchers made TCR cDNA using 5'RACE template switching, and this step added a universal primer site and UMIs. Each CDR3 protein is one row after TCRdb ran MiXCR on the 5' RACE reads. The profile shows about 120,000 distinct CDR3 sequences, about 16% of them singletons. The material sequenced was CD8+ T cells sorted from PBMCs, taken 5 days after the yellow fever booster vaccination. The sequence came from a man younger than 35 who received the YFV17D yellow fever vaccine. V is TRBV7-3 and J is TRBJ1-2; perhaps TRBD1 as D (6 bases). CDR3 nucleotide sequence: TGTGCCAGCAGCCCCGGGGGCTCCTATGGCTACACCTTC. Amino acids: CASSPGGSYGYTF.